The present T cell receptor beta chain was sequenced within a study of PD-L1 blockade in urothelial cancer. Looking at the study overall: Starting around 2014, patients were given atezolizumab (1,200 mg intravenously every 3 weeks). Each blood sample yielded a median of about 140,000 T cells. General observations from the study: Prediction of better survival came from below-median pretreatment blood TCR clonality.

Each patient contributed between 1 and 8 total time points of blood mononuclear cells, pretreatment and during treatment. The CDR3 runs to 16 residues. Germline V gives CDR1 SGHRS, CDR2 YFSETQ. Here immunoSEQ multiplex PCR was the method, and the copy in TCRdb shows in-frame clones only, minus some. Among 41,000 or so clones listed, 70% to 85% were seen once. As for this clone: Antigen: not known.

The chain has TRBV5-1 and TRBJ1-1, with D tentatively TRBD1 (6 bases). This receptor was obtained from a man between 60 and 70 years old with urothelial cancer. Sequenced material: PBMCs, taken around atezolizumab (anti-PD-L1) treatment. The CDR3 region has the DNA TGCGCAACCAGTAATCCACGGGGGGGGGCGAACACTGAAGCTTTCTTT. Amino acids: CATSNPRGGANTEAFF.